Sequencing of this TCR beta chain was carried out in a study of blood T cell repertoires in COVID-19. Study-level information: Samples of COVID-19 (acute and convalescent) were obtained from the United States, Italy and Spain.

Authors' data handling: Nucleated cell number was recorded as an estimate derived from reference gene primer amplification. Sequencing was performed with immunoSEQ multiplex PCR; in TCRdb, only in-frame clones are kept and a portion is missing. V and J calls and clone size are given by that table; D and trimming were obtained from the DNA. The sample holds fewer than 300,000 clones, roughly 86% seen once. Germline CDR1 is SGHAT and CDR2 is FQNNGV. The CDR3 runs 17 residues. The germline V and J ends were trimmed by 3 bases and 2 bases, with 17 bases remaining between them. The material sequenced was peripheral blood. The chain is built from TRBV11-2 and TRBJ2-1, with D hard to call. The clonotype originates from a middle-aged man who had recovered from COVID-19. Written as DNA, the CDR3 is TGTGCCAGCAGCTTGTCTGGCTTTCCCCTTACCTACAATGAGCAGTTCTTC. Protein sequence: CASSLSGFPLTYNEQFF.